This section outlines one T cell receptor beta chain sequence together with its context. RNA transcripts yielded amplified TCR beta CDR3 regions. The HTBI primer set drove a first-round RT-PCR of the TCR CDR3. Via MiXCR, TCRdb re-called the multiplex PCR reads, giving one row per CDR3 protein. The sample consists of some 250,000 distinct CDR3 sequences, about 14% of them appearing once. Germline V gives CDR1 LNHDA, CDR2 SQIVND (reference sequence). This CDR3 is 14 amino acids long. Trimming cost V 3 bases and J 1 base, with 6 bases left between them. Exclusion criteria comprised uncontrolled infection, other autoimmune disease, pregnancy or lactation. The source of the sample is a study of T cells in Graves' hyperthyroidism and ophthalmopathy. About the study: Blood from the periphery was taken at initial diagnosis, before any treatment.

This clonotype was sampled from a woman between 35 and 50 years old with Graves' hyperthyroidism that later progressed to Graves' ophthalmopathy. The specimen was blood. The chain couples TRBV19 to TRBJ2-2; D is perhaps TRBD2 (5 bases). CDR3 loop: CASSIGLNTGELFF. Written as DNA, the CDR3 is TGTGCCAGTAGTATCGGACTGAACACCGGGGAGCTGTTTTTT.